Sequencing of this T cell receptor beta chain was carried out in a study of T cell repertoires in cytomegalovirus infection. Study context: CMV epitopes, recently identified HLA-C-restricted and well-studied HLA-B-restricted, were used. CMV infection and matching HLA type were both indicated by public TCR beta signatures.

Overall study findings and caveats: Ex vivo, HLA-C-restricted CMV-specific TCR beta clonotypes prevailed over the rest of the response.

TCRdb reanalysed the reads using MiXCR and keeps one entry per CDR3 protein. The table shows approximately 500,000 distinct CDR3 sequences, with about 33% occurring only once. A note on this clonotype: Its target is unknown.

This CDR3 has 15 residues. Trimming pared 2 bases from V and 3 bases from J, leaving 11 bases between. Germline V gene data show CDR1 as LNHDA and CDR2 as SQIVND (reference sequence). This specimen consisted of cultured PBMCs, obtained from culture after CMV antigen stimulation. The rearrangement links TRBV19 to TRBJ1-5; no firm D call. This sequence originates from a human donor in good health (CMV status not recorded). Some clones in this sample may be carry-over from other donors' samples. The CDR3 DNA is TGTGCCAGTAGTATAACCATCGGGGTCAATCAGCCCCAGCATTTT. Its translation is CASSITIGVNQPQHF.